The 30 T cell receptor beta chains reported below all come from one sample, sequenced in a study of cytomegalovirus exposure and HLA in healthy donors. Use of 60 Vbeta and 13 Jbeta primers characterized the PCR. Produced via immunoSEQ multiplex PCR; TCRdb's table is partial and in-frame only. The sample records under 250,000 clones, 75% to 80% being singletons. The sample was PBMCs. All receptors come from a male donor in good health and CMV-seronegative.

This clone was detected only once. CDR3 coding DNA: TGTGCCAGCAGCCCCCGGACAGGGGACGAGCAGTACTTC. Its protein is CASSPRTGDEQYF. V gene TRBV7-9 combines with J gene TRBJ2-7; 9 nucleotides agree with TRBD1. The CDR3 runs to 13 residues. Germline CDR1 SEHNR, CDR2 FQNEAQ (reference sequence). Germline trimming cut 5 bases from V and 5 bases from J; bases unmatched to any gene: 4. The full variable domain, completed using reference TRBV7-9 and TRBJ2-7, is DTGVSQNPRHKITKRGQNVTFRCDPISEHNRLYWYRQTLGQGPEFLTYFQNEAQLEKSRLLSDRFSAERPKGSFSTLEIQRTEQGDSAMYLCASSPRTGDEQYFGPGTRLTVT.

J is TRBJ1-1 and V is TRBV14, with D unclear. The germline V gene encodes CDR1 SGHDN and CDR2 FVKESK. The CDR3 length is 15 residues. V was pared by 4 bases and J by 0 bases, with 12 bases between. In nucleotides, the CDR3 is TGTGCCAGCAGCCCTGGCGGTCTCATGAACACTGAAGCTTTCTTT. Its protein product is CASSPGGLMNTEAFF.

CDR3 in DNA: TGTGCCAGCAGACCGACTAGCGGGAGCACCGGGGAGCTGTTTTTT. Translating gives CASRPTSGSTGELFF. This chain links TRBV27 with TRBJ2-2; 12 bases map to TRBD2. The CDR3 covers 15 residues. V trimming: 6 bases; J trimming: 4 bases; junction bases outside the gene matches: 3. Germline V gene sequence: CDR1 MNHEY, CDR2 SMNVEV (reference sequence).

This clone was detected only a few times. A much larger clone differs by one base, so this may be a read error. This chain links TRBV6-1 with TRBJ2-6, with D unclear. V was clipped by 1 base and J by 0 bases, with 4 bases between them. From germline, CDR1 is MNHNS and CDR2 SASEGT. The CDR3 is 15 residues long. The DNA for the CDR3 is TGTGCCAGCAGTGAAGACAGCTCTGGGGCCAACGTCCTGACTTTC. Translation gives CASSEDSSGANVLTF.

The chain employs TRBV6-4 and TRBJ2-3; D is perhaps TRBD2 (6 bases). Germline values: CDR1 MRHNA, CDR2 SNTAGT. The CDR3 has 15 amino acids. With 6 bases removed from V and 0 bases from J, the gap between germline ends came to 13 bases. The CDR3, as DNA: TGTGCCAGCAGCGAAGGCAGCGGGAGCACAGATACGCAGTATTTT. It encodes CASSEGSGSTDTQYF.

The chain links TRBV6-1 to TRBJ2-7, with D possibly matching TRBD1 (5 bases). V was pared by 3 bases and J by 0 bases, with 12 bases between. CDR3 size: 15 residues. Per the germline V gene, CDR1 is MNHNS and CDR2 is SASEGT. In nucleotides, the CDR3 is TGTGCCAGCAGTGAGGGGCAGGGAATCTCCTACGAGCAGTACTTC. It is translated as CASSEGQGISYEQYF.

The chain joins TRBV5-1 to TRBJ1-2; unclear D gene. There are 15 residues in the CDR3. Trimming took off 0 bases at V and 2 bases at J, with 11 bases between the two ends. Germline V CDR1 and CDR2: SGHRS, YFSETQ. CDR3 DNA sequence: TGCGCCAGCAGCTTGGGTGCTAACGTCAACTATGGCTACACCTTC. It encodes CASSLGANVNYGYTF.

The chain uses TRBV5-1 and TRBJ2-7; D is possibly TRBD2 (6 bases). Germline V gene sequence: CDR1 SGHRS, CDR2 YFSETQ. Trimming pared 4 bases from V and 6 bases from J, leaving 11 bases between. The CDR3 has 12 residues. CDR3 protein: CASSLSEGEQYF. As DNA, the CDR3 is TGCGCCAGCAGCCTCTCGGAGGGCGAGCAGTACTTC. Drawing the rest from reference TRBV5-1 and TRBJ2-7, the complete variable domain is KAGVTQTPRYLIKTRGQQVTLSCSPISGHRSVSWYQQTPGQGLQFLFEYFSETQRNKGNFPGRFSGRQFSNSRSEMNVSTLELGDSALYLCASSLSEGEQYFGPGTRLTVT.

In nucleotides, the CDR3 is TGTGCCAGCAGCTTGGGGGGTTACAGGGGATCTAATGAAAAACTGTTTTTT. Its protein is CASSLGGYRGSNEKLFF. The genes are TRBV5-5 and TRBJ1-4; TRBD1 aligns across 7 bases. The CDR3 runs to 17 residues. The germline V gene has CDR1 SGHKS and CDR2 YYEKEE (reference sequence). Trimming removed 0 bases from V and 3 bases from J; junction bases left unmatched: 8.

The chain has TRBV4-1 and TRBJ2-7, with 12 nucleotides matching TRBD1. With V trimmed by 2 bases and J by 4 bases, 6 bases remained unmatched. The CDR3 is made up of 16 amino acids. Per germline, CDR1 MGHRA and CDR2 YSYEKL. The DNA of the CDR3 is TGCGCCAGCAGCCAATCCGGGACAGGGGGCGGGTACGAGCAGTACTTC. Translation: CASSQSGTGGGYEQYF.

The chain is built from TRBV7-2 and TRBJ2-3; 16 nucleotides agree with TRBD2. The CDR3 is made up of 18 amino acids. Germline CDR1 SGHTA, CDR2 FQGNSA. The V segment lost 6 bases and the J segment 2 bases; nucleotides outside the gene matches: 8. CDR3 DNA: TGTGCCAGCAGTTTTGGGGGACTAGCGGGGGGGATCACAGATACGCAGTATTTT. It codes for CASSFGGLAGGITDTQYF.

The chain joins TRBV28 to TRBJ1-5; maybe TRBD1 (5 bases). Trimming stripped 5 bases from V and 2 bases from J, with 7 bases between. The CDR3 extends over 13 amino acids. The germline gives CDR1 MDHEN, CDR2 SYDVKM. The CDR3 protein is CASSGQGNQPQHF. The CDR3 DNA sequence: TGTGCCAGCAGTGGACAAGGCAATCAGCCCCAGCATTTT.

This clone has a handful of counts. The chain recombines TRBV5-1 with TRBJ2-6, with D maybe TRBD2 (6 bases). Trimming cost V 5 bases and J 2 bases, with 11 bases left between them. Germline CDR1 is SGHRS and CDR2 is YFSETQ. This CDR3 is built from 15 residues. In DNA form, the CDR3 reads TGCGCCAGCAGAGGAGGGGATGCTGGGGCCAACGTCCTGACTTTC. Residues: CASRGGDAGANVLTF. Together with reference TRBV5-1 and TRBJ2-6, the CDR3 gives the full variable domain: KAGVTQTPRYLIKTRGQQVTLSCSPISGHRSVSWYQQTPGQGLQFLFEYFSETQRNKGNFPGRFSGRQFSNSRSEMNVSTLELGDSALYLCASRGGDAGANVLTFGAGSRLTVL.

The chain couples TRBV5-1 to TRBJ1-1; 7 bases agree with TRBD1. CDR1 and CDR2 from the germline V gene are SGHRS and YFSETQ. With V trimmed by 5 bases and J by 5 bases, 12 bases remained unmatched. This CDR3 is built from 15 residues. DNA of the CDR3: TGCGCCAGCAGTAGGGGACAGCCGAGAGGGACTGAAGCTTTCTTT. The encoded protein is CASSRGQPRGTEAFF.

The CDR3 nucleotides read TGTGCCAGCAGCCTTACAGGGGGCTTGACTGAAGCTTTCTTT. As protein: CASSLTGGLTEAFF. The chain employs TRBV6-5 and TRBJ1-1; 9 positions match TRBD1. CDR3 size: 14 residues. Looked up from germline, CDR1 is MNHEY and CDR2 is SVGAGI. V was pared by 6 bases and J by 5 bases, with 7 bases of the junction left unmatched.

This clone was detected once. This chain links TRBV14 with TRBJ1-1; tentative D call: TRBD1 (5 bases). The V gene's germline CDR1 is SGHDN and CDR2 FVKESK. The CDR3 length is 13 residues. V gave up 0 bases and J gave up 4 bases, with 6 bases separating them. CDR3 coding DNA: TGTGCCAGCAGCCAAGACAGGGCCACTGAAGCTTTCTTT. It is translated as CASSQDRATEAFF.

This chain links TRBV19 with TRBJ2-2, with no clear D. The CDR3 loop spans 13 amino acids. Trimming took off 8 bases at V and 5 bases at J, with 12 bases between the two ends. Germline V lookup: CDR1 LNHDA, CDR2 SQIVND (reference sequence). The CDR3 loop reads CASLDIDTGELFF. The DNA for the CDR3 is TGTGCCAGTTTAGACATCGATACCGGGGAGCTGTTTTTT.

The V and J genes are TRBV19 and TRBJ1-1, with D uncertain. The CDR3 sequence is 14 residues long. V lost 1 base, J lost 3 bases, and 9 bases lay in between. CDR1 and CDR2 (germline): LNHDA, SQIVND (reference sequence). The CDR3 sequence: CASSIGGLYTEAFF. The CDR3 coding sequence is TGTGCCAGTAGTATAGGTGGACTGTACACTGAAGCTTTCTTT.

The chain links TRBV7-2 to TRBJ2-7, with D tentatively TRBD1 (5 bases). The CDR3 extends over 15 amino acids. Trimming shortened V by 1 base and J by 2 bases, and 12 bases separated the two germline ends. From germline, CDR1 is SGHTA and CDR2 FQGNSA. CDR3 protein: CASSLGAGRAYEQYF. The CDR3 DNA follows: TGTGCCAGCAGCTTAGGGGCAGGGCGCGCCTACGAGCAGTACTTC.

The chain employs TRBV5-6 and TRBJ1-2; D not certain. This CDR3 region has 11 residues. Trimming pared 0 bases from V and 6 bases from J, leaving 3 bases between. Germline loops: CDR1 SGHDT, CDR2 YYEEEE. The CDR3 DNA reads TGTGCCAGCAGCTTGGCAGATGGCTACACCTTC. Translated: CASSLADGYTF.

J is TRBJ2-7 and V is TRBV28, with a weak D call TRBD2 (7 bases). Trimming stripped 6 bases from V and 0 bases from J, with 15 bases between. This CDR3 is 15 amino acids long. Germline CDR1 is MDHEN and CDR2 is SYDVKM. The CDR3 DNA is TGTGCCAGCAGCCTAGGGGGGGCGCCCTCCTACGAGCAGTACTTC. It is translated as CASSLGGAPSYEQYF. Complete variable domain (other parts from reference TRBV28 and TRBJ2-7): DVKVTQSSRYLVKRTGEKVFLECVQDMDHENMFWYRQDPGLGLRLIYFSYDVKMKEKGDIPEGYSVSREKKERFSLILESASTNQTSMYLCASSLGGAPSYEQYFGPGTRLTVT.

The chain is built from TRBV13 and TRBJ2-7, with TRBD1 matching 8 bases. This CDR3 region has 15 residues. The germline CDR1 and CDR2 sequences are PRHDT and FYEKMQ (reference sequence). With V trimmed by 6 bases and J by 2 bases, 9 bases remained unmatched. CDR3 DNA sequence: TGTGCCAGCAGTCCGCCCGGGACAGGCCCCTACGAGCAGTACTTC. Protein: CASSPPGTGPYEQYF.

The V gene is TRBV4-2, the J gene TRBJ2-1, with 8 nucleotides matching TRBD2. The CDR3 is 14 amino acids. The V segment lost 4 bases and the J segment 5 bases; nucleotides outside the gene matches: 4. Germline V lookup: CDR1 LGHNA, CDR2 YNFKEQ. The CDR3 region is CASSLGGADNEQFF. CDR3 sequence (DNA): TGTGCCAGCAGCCTCGGGGGGGCCGACAATGAGCAGTTCTTC.

The gene calls are TRBV30 and TRBJ1-4; 7 nucleotides line up with TRBD1. The CDR3 sequence is 14 residues long. The J segment lost 2 bases and the V segment lost 5 bases, leaving 5 bases of the junction unmatched. Germline assignment: CDR1 GTSNPN and CDR2 SVGIG (reference sequence). CDR3 bases: TGTGCCTGGGGGGGGACAGTGACTAATGAAAAACTGTTTTTT. Its translation is CAWGGTVTNEKLFF.

The chain employs TRBV19 and TRBJ2-2; D is unresolved. Germline V gene data show CDR1 as LNHDA and CDR2 as SQIVND (reference sequence). V shed 7 bases and J shed 3 bases, with 12 bases lying between them. The length of the CDR3 is 14 residues. In DNA, the CDR3 is TGTGCCAGTACCGCTTCGCCGGACACCGGGGAGCTGTTTTTT. Protein product: CASTASPDTGELFF.

This chain joins TRBV30 and TRBJ2-5; TRBD1 aligns across 9 bases. CDR3 size: 16 residues. The V gene end was trimmed by 1 base and the J gene end by 4 bases; junction bases not matched to a gene: 10. Germline values: CDR1 GTSNPN, CDR2 SVGIG (reference sequence). The CDR3 DNA sequence: TGTGCCTGGAGTGGGGGAACAGGGGGCTATGGAGAGACCCAGTACTTC. It translates to CAWSGGTGGYGETQYF.

The table lists this clone with a few counts. The chain couples TRBV7-2 to TRBJ2-2, with D perhaps TRBD2 (6 bases). The CDR3 is 12 amino acids. V shed 5 bases and J shed 8 bases, with 9 bases lying between them. CDR1 is SGHTA, CDR2 FQGNSA, per germline. In DNA, the CDR3 is TGTGCCAGCAGCCGACTAGGGGGGGAGCTGTTTTTT. Translating gives CASSRLGGELFF. Based on the CDR3 plus reference TRBV7-2 and TRBJ2-2, the full variable domain is GAGVSQSPSNKVTEKGKDVELRCDPISGHTALYWYRQSLGQGLEFLIYFQGNSAPDKSGLPSDRFSAERTGGSVSTLTIQRTQQEDSAVYLCASSRLGGELFFGEGSRLTVL.

CDR3 nucleotide sequence: TGCGCCAGCAGCTTGGATGCGATCACCGGGGAGCTGTTTTTT. Encoded protein: CASSLDAITGELFF. The chain joins TRBV5-1 to TRBJ2-2; D gene unclear. Looked up from germline, CDR1 is SGHRS and CDR2 is YFSETQ. The CDR3 has 14 residues. Trimming removed 0 bases from V and 4 bases from J, with 7 bases in between. Full variable domain (rest looked up from reference TRBV5-1 and TRBJ2-2): KAGVTQTPRYLIKTRGQQVTLSCSPISGHRSVSWYQQTPGQGLQFLFEYFSETQRNKGNFPGRFSGRQFSNSRSEMNVSTLELGDSALYLCASSLDAITGELFFGEGSRLTVL.

This chain uses TRBV7-2 with TRBJ1-2, with 9 bases that match TRBD1. The CDR3 covers 14 residues. Trimming cost V 5 bases and J 4 bases; bases outside gene matches: 5. Germline CDR1 reads SGHTA; CDR2 reads FQGNSA. The CDR3 is CASSRQGGSYGYTF. CDR3 coding DNA: TGTGCCAGCAGCAGACAGGGGGGTTCCTATGGCTACACCTTC.

The CDR3 reads CASSMYGSYLYEQYF. CDR3 DNA: TGTGCCAGCAGCATGTATGGGAGTTACCTTTACGAGCAGTACTTC. This chain joins TRBV11-2 and TRBJ2-7; D is possibly TRBD2 (5 bases). Germline V gene data show CDR1 as SGHAT and CDR2 as FQNNGV. There are 15 residues in the CDR3. V lost 5 bases and J lost 4, with 18 bases in between.